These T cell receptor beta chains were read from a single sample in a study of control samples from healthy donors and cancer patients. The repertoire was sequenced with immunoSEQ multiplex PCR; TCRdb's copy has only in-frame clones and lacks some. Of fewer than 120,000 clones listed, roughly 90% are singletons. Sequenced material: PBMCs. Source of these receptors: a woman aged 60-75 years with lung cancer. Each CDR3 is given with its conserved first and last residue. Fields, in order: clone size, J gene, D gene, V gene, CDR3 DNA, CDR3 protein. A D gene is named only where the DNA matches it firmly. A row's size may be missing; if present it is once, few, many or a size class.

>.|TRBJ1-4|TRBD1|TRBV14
TGTGCCAGCAGCTTTCACAGGGGGCTAAATGAAAAACTGTTTTTT
CASSFHRGLNEKLFF
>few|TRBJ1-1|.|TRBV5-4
TGTGCCAGCAGCTTGGAGGATGCGGGGTCGGGCACTGAAGCTTTCTTT
CASSLEDAGSGTEAFF
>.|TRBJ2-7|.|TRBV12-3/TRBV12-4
TGTGCCAGCAGTTTTGTGCGGAGCGAGCAGTACTTC
CASSFVRSEQYF
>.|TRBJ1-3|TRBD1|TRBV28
TGTGCCAGCAGTTCAGCACCCGGGACAGGGGCCCAACATCCCGGCTCTGGAAACACCATATATTTT
CASSSAPGTGAQHPGSGNTIYF
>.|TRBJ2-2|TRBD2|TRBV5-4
TGTGCCAGCAGCCCGCGGGGGGGAGATAACACCGGGGAGCTGTTTTTT
CASSPRGGDNTGELFF
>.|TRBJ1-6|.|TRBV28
TGTGCCAGCAGGGTGGAACTGGGGTCACCCCTCCACTTT
CASRVELGSPLHF
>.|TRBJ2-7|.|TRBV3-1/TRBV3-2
TGTGCCAGCAGTCCCCCTGGACCGGCCTACGAGCAGTACTTC
CASSPPGPAYEQYF
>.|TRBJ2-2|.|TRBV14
TGTGCCAGCAGCCAAGGCCCCGGCAGGGTTGGCACCGGGGAGCTGTTTTTT
CASSQGPGRVGTGELFF
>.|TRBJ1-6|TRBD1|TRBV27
TGTGCCAGCAGTTCAGCAGGGACAGGGGATAATTCACCCCTCCACTTT
CASSSAGTGDNSPLHF
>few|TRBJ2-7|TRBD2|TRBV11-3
TGTGCCAGCAGCCCACGGACTAGCGGGAGTTACGAGCAGTACTTC
CASSPRTSGSYEQYF
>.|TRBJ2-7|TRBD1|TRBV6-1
TGTGCCAGCAGTGGAGGGATGGGACAGGCACCTTACGAGCAGTACTTC
CASSGGMGQAPYEQYF
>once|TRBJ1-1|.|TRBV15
TGTGCCACCAGCAGAGATCGGGCAGGTTCAAGGGCTGAAGCTTTCTTT
CATSRDRAGSRAEAFF
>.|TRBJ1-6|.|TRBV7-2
TGTGCCAGCAGCTTAGGGACAGCGAATTCACCCCTCCACTTT
CASSLGTANSPLHF
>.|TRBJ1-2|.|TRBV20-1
TGCAGTGCTAGTAGAGTTAACTATGGCTACACCTTC
CSASRVNYGYTF
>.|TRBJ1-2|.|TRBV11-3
TGTGCCAGCAGCTTACACTGGGGCATGCAGGGGAAGTCTGGCTACACCTTC
CASSLHWGMQGKSGYTF
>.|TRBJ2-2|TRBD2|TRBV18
TGTGCCAGCTCATCCGGACTAGCGGGGTCCACCGGGGAGCTGTTTTTT
CASSSGLAGSTGELFF
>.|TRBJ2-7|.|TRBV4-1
TGCGCCAGCAGCCAAGGGTGGCCCTCAGGCTACGAGCAGTACTTC
CASSQGWPSGYEQYF
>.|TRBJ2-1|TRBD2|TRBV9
TGTGCCAGCAGCCCCCGCCGCGGGACTAGCGGGACTTCGTCCTACAATGAGCAGTTCTTC
CASSPRRGTSGTSSYNEQFF
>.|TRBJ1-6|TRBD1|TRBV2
TGTGCCAGCAGGGGACAGGTTCAAGAAGGGTCACCCCTCCACTTT
CASRGQVQEGSPLHF
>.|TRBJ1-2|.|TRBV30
TGTGCCTCCTCTCGGACGGAAGGTACTGGCTACACCTTC
CASSRTEGTGYTF
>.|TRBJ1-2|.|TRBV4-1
TGCGCCAGCAGCCAAGATCTGACCGTTAACTATGGCTACACCTTC
CASSQDLTVNYGYTF
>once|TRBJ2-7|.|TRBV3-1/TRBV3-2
TGTGCCAGCAGCCAAGACTCAACGGGGTCTGGCGAGCAGTACTTC
CASSQDSTGSGEQYF
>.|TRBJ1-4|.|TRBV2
TGTGCCAGCAAGACGCAGGGATCCACTGAAAAACTGTTTTTT
CASKTQGSTEKLFF
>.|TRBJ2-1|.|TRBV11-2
TGTGCCAGCAGCTTGGAGCTAGCGTCCCGGGGTGAGCAGTTCTTC
CASSLELASRGEQFF
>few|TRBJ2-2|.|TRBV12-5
TGTGCTAGTGGTTTCCTCTCAGCAAGGGAGCTGTTTTTT
CASGFLSARELFF
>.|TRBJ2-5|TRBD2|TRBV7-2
TGTGCCAGCAGCTTACGAGCGGGGCCGGGGGAGACCCAGTACTTC
CASSLRAGPGETQYF
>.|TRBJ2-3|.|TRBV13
TGTGCCAGCAGCTTAATGGGCAGGGGCACAGATACGCAGTATTTT
CASSLMGRGTDTQYF
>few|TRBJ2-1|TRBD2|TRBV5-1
TGCGCCAGCAGCTTGGCGGCTAGCGGGGGGGATTTGGAGCAGTTCTTC
CASSLAASGGDLEQFF
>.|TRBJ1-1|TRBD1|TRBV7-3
TGTGCCAGCAGCTTAACCGGGACAGGGAACACTGAAGCTTTCTTT
CASSLTGTGNTEAFF
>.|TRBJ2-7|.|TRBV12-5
TGTGCTAGTGGTTTGGCGGACACCCCAGTCTACGAGCAGTACTTC
CASGLADTPVYEQYF
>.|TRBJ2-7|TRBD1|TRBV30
TGTGCCTGGAGTGTAGGGCCCCTGACAGGGGATCCCTACGAGCAGTACTTC
CAWSVGPLTGDPYEQYF
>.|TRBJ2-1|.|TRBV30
TGTGCCTGGAGTCGGATTGGAGCGGGCGGTGAGCAGTTCTTC
CAWSRIGAGGEQFF
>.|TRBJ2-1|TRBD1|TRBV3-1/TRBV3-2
TGTGCCAGCAGCCCAGGGGGCGGGGATTACAATGAGCAGTTCTTC
CASSPGGGDYNEQFF
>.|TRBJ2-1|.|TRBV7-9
TGTGCCAGCAGCCTTCAGGGGGGGGGCCTTGACAATGAGCAGTTCTTC
CASSLQGGGLDNEQFF
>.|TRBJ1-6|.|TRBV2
TGTGCCAGCAGTGAAGCGCTTCCGGGACTGGGTTCACCCCTCCACTTT
CASSEALPGLGSPLHF
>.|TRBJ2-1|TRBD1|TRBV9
TGTGCCAGCAGCGGTCGGGACAGGGGGCTAAGTGAGCAGTTCTTC
CASSGRDRGLSEQFF
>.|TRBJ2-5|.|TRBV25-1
TGTGCCAGCAGCGGACCCACAGAGACCCAGTACTTC
CASSGPTETQYF
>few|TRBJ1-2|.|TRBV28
TGTGCCAGCAGTTATTCCCTCTATGGCTACACCTTC
CASSYSLYGYTF
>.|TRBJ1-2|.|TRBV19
TGTGCCAGTGGGTCTGACAGATTCTATGGCTACACCTTC
CASGSDRFYGYTF
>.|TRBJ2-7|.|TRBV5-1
TGCGCCAGCAAATTGGGGCAGGGGACCTCCTACGAGCAGTACTTC
CASKLGQGTSYEQYF
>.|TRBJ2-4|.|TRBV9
TGTGCCAGCAGCGTAGGTGCTAGCAGCATTCAGTACTTC
CASSVGASSIQYF